This TCR beta chain was captured by sequencing in a study of PD-L1 blockade in urothelial cancer. Study information: Prior exposure to chemotherapy in patients amounted to 0 to 3 regimens received. Blood underwent analysis 3 weeks (second dose) and 6 weeks after treatment began. Study-wide points: Below-median pretreatment blood TCR clonality was associated with improved progression-free and overall survival.

On this clone itself: What it binds is not known.

Regarding time point: pretreatment peripheral blood. Locally advanced or metastatic urothelial carcinoma affected all patients. With 1 base removed from V and 4 bases from J, the gap between germline ends came to 11 bases. The CDR3 contains 14 residues. CDR1 and CDR2 (germline): SGHRS, YFSETQ. TCRdb's copy holds only in-frame clones and misses some; the assay was immunoSEQ multiplex PCR. Found here are 50,000 or so clones, about 88% of them singletons; the top ten hold around 3.1%. The source material was PBMCs, sampled around atezolizumab (anti-PD-L1) treatment. The gene calls are TRBV5-1 and TRBJ2-5, with a tentative D call TRBD1 (5 bases). The sequence was obtained from a man between 65 and 80 years old with urothelial cancer. CDR3 DNA sequence: TGCGCCAGCAGCTTGTCAGGGATGGGAGAGACCCAGTACTTC. This gives the protein CASSLSGMGETQYF.